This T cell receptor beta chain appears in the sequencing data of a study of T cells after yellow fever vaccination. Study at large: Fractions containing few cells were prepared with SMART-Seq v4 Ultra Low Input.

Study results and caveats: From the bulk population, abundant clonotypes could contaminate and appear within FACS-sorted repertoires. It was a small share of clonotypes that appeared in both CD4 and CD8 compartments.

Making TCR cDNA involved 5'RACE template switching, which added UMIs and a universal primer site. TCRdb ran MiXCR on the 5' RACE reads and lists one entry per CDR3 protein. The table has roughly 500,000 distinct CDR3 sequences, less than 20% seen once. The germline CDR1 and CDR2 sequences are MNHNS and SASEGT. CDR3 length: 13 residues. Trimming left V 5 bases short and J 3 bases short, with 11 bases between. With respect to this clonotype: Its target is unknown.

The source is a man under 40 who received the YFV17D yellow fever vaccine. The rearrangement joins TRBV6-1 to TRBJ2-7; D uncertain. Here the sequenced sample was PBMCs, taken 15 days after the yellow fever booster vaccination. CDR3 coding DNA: TGTGCCAGCAGTCGCCCCCAGAGCTACGAGCAGTACTTC. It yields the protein CASSRPQSYEQYF.